This T cell receptor (beta chain) came from a study of beta chain features in type 1 diabetes. Per germline, CDR1 SGHTA and CDR2 FQGNSA. The V end was cut by 2 bases, the J end by 6 bases, with 14 bases between. This CDR3 is built from 15 residues. The sequenced template was cDNA made from the entire isolated RNA. Assay: immunoSEQ multiplex PCR; the TCRdb copy retains only in-frame clones and omits some. The table records approximately 110,000 clones, 40% of them present only once. Material for sequencing was stem cell memory CD4+ T cells from blood. The TCR originated in a young woman in good health. The rearrangement joins TRBV7-2 to TRBJ2-1; perhaps TRBD2 as D (5 bases). The CDR3 sequence is CASSLFTARGNEQFF. The CDR3 coding sequence is TGTGCCAGCAGCTTATTTACGGCTCGGGGCAATGAGCAGTTCTTC.